The rows below give T cell receptor beta chains drawn from one sample of a study of shared clonotypes between healthy human individuals. Profiled with immunoSEQ multiplex PCR; TCRdb holds only in-frame clones, not every one. The table shows around 550,000 clones, with approximately 95% occurring only once. Sample: naive CD4+ T cells sorted from blood. Receptors originate from a woman between 25 and 40 years old in good health. Each CDR3 is given with its conserved first and last residue. D genes are given only for firm matches. Expanded clones are given a class, and other clones once, few, many or no size at all.

cdr3_nt cdr3_aa clone_size cdr3_length v_call d_call j_call
TGCGCCAGCAGCCATGTATCGCCGGCTGAAGCTTTCTTT CASSHVSPAEAFF . 13 TRBV4-1 . TRBJ1-1
TGTGCCAGCAGCCCCCTGGCGGGAGGCGAGCAGTACTTC CASSPLAGGEQYF . 13 TRBV6-6 TRBD2 TRBJ2-7
TGTGCCAGCAGCTTAGACAGGTTTACGCAGTATTTT CASSLDRFTQYF . 12 TRBV6-5 . TRBJ2-3
TGTGCCAGCAGCGTAGGGTGGGGAGATACGCAGTATTTT CASSVGWGDTQYF . 13 TRBV9 . TRBJ2-3
TGTGCCAGCTCACCACCGATGAGACAGGGCCCAGCCGGGGAGCTGTTTTTT CASSPPMRQGPAGELFF . 17 TRBV18 TRBD1 TRBJ2-2
TGTGCCAGCAGCCCGACTAGCGGGAGTTTTAACGAGCAGTACTTC CASSPTSGSFNEQYF . 15 TRBV5-4 TRBD2 TRBJ2-7
TGTGCCAGCAGCGTAGGACTAGCGGGTTACAATGAGCAGTTCTTC CASSVGLAGYNEQFF . 15 TRBV9 TRBD2 TRBJ2-1
TGTGCCAGCTCACCAGTCGGGAGTTCCCACGAGCAGTACTTC CASSPVGSSHEQYF . 14 TRBV18 . TRBJ2-7
TGTGCCAGCAGACCGGACAGCTCCTACGAGCAGTACTTC CASRPDSSYEQYF . 13 TRBV6-1 . TRBJ2-7
TGTGCCAGCTCACCCGGTCCTCCTGCAACTAATGAAAAACTGTTTTTT CASSPGPPATNEKLFF . 16 TRBV18 . TRBJ1-4
TGTGCCAGCAGTTCGGCTTCTTGGGGGAGCTCCTACAATGAGCAGTTCTTC CASSSASWGSSYNEQFF . 17 TRBV28 . TRBJ2-1
TGTGCCAGCAGTTTTTCCAGGGTGGTAGCTTTCTTT CASSFSRVVAFF . 12 TRBV28 . TRBJ1-1
TGTGCCAGCAGCTTAAGATCCCACGGGACAGCCAATTCACCCCTCCACTTT CASSLRSHGTANSPLHF . 17 TRBV7-3 TRBD1 TRBJ1-6
TGTGCCAGCTCAAGCCGGGAGGGTCCCCAAGAGACCCAGTACTTC CASSSREGPQETQYF . 15 TRBV18 TRBD2 TRBJ2-5
TGTGCCATCAGTCTGACAGATAATCAGCCCCAGCATTTT CAISLTDNQPQHF . 13 TRBV10-3 . TRBJ1-5
TGCAGCGTTGCGGCAGGACCTGATCAGCCCCAGCATTTT CSVAAGPDQPQHF few 13 TRBV29-1 . TRBJ1-5
TGTGCCAGCAGCTCCTACGCAGGGAGGGGCACAGATACGCAGTATTTT CASSSYAGRGTDTQYF . 16 TRBV7-9 TRBD2 TRBJ2-3
TGTGCCATCAGTGTACAGGGGGCCTACGAGCAGTACTTC CAISVQGAYEQYF . 13 TRBV10-3 TRBD1 TRBJ2-7
TGTGCCACCGGGAGTAGAACACAACCCTACGAGCAGTACTTC CATGSRTQPYEQYF . 14 TRBV7-3 . TRBJ2-7
TGTGCCAGCAATACCCTCCCGGGTTCGAGCACAGATACGCAGTATTTT CASNTLPGSSTDTQYF . 16 TRBV7-2 . TRBJ2-3
TGTGCCAGCACCCTGGGAGGGGGTGGATGGTTGAACACTGAAGCTTTCTTT CASTLGGGGWLNTEAFF . 17 TRBV28 . TRBJ1-1
TGTGCCAGCAGCTCAGCGGGAGGCCACAACAATGAGCAGTTCTTC CASSSAGGHNNEQFF . 15 TRBV9 TRBD2 TRBJ2-1
TGTGCCAGCAGCTTAAGCCGGGACAGGGGTCACGAGCAGTACTTC CASSLSRDRGHEQYF . 15 TRBV7-9 TRBD1 TRBJ2-7
TGTGCCAGTAGTCCAAGGACAGGGGCCCACAATGAGCAGTTCTTC CASSPRTGAHNEQFF . 15 TRBV19 TRBD1 TRBJ2-1